This T cell receptor (beta chain) was documented in a study of vaccination and CD4 T cells after COVID-19. For the study at large: Taking of post-vaccine samples occurred a median around 70 days after dose two (range 14 to 241). Each of the control cultures got a CEFX pool, an HIV-1 Nef pool, or no peptide. The cells in question were stimulated using overlapping spike peptides derived from SARS-CoV-2, HCoV-NL63, HCoV-OC43 and HCoV-229E.

An Oncomine TCR Beta short-read assay was used to sequence the DNA from cultured CD4+ T cells. TCRdb itself ran the PCR reads through MiXCR, one entry per CDR3 protein. The profile shows tens of thousands of distinct CDR3 sequences, 43% of them singletons. Points on this clonotype: The target antigen is unknown.

Time point noted: late sampling 161 to 241 days after vaccination in a few convalescent patients. Noted treatment: approximately nine-day PBMC culture with coronavirus spike peptide pools or control peptides (ViraFEST assay). PCR positivity dates ran from March to December 2020, preceding US Alpha, Beta and Delta variants. Trimming removed 1 base from V and 5 bases from J, with 14 bases in between. CDR1 is MNHEY, CDR2 SMNVEV, per germline (reference sequence). The CDR3 has 15 residues. The chain has TRBV27 and TRBJ1-2, with a possible D match to TRBD1 (6 bases). Sequencing was performed on CD4+ T cells from blood, cultured in vitro, taken about 7 months after SARS-CoV-2 vaccination. The sequence was obtained from a human donor who had recovered from COVID-19. CDR3 bases: TGTGCCAGCAGTTTATGGGGGGCCCAGACTTATGGCTACACCTTC. It translates to CASSLWGAQTYGYTF.